A single T cell receptor (beta chain) is shown here with its context. Using immunoSEQ multiplex PCR, the repertoire was profiled, and TCRdb retains in-frame clones only, with some absent. The data contain around 30,000 clones, around 79% of them seen just once; the ten biggest clones take up over 5%. The data belong to a study of T cells in narcolepsy. Germline CDR1 is MNHEY and CDR2 is SMNVEV (reference sequence). This CDR3 is built from 15 residues. The J segment lost 0 bases and the V segment lost 7 bases, leaving 9 bases of the junction unmatched. The sequenced sample consisted of memory (CD45RA-) CD4+ T cells from blood. The TCR comes from a human donor in good health. The chain combines TRBV27 with TRBJ2-7; 7 bases map to TRBD1. The CDR3 loop reads CASKNRGISSYEQYF. The CDR3 bases are TGTGCCAGCAAGAACAGGGGCATAAGCTCCTACGAGCAGTACTTC.